The clone carrying this T cell receptor beta chain came up many times. This entry is derived from a study of response to subunit inactivated influenza vaccine. The CDR3 sequence is 17 residues long. V dropped 7 bases and J dropped 4 bases, with 23 bases sitting between them. TCRdb called the RT-PCR reads again in MiXCR, with one record for every CDR3 protein. Of 150,000 to 200,000 distinct CDR3 sequences in the sample, approximately 10% are singletons; the top ten hold 9.5% to 15%. This receptor was obtained from a man aged 45-65 years who received an inactivated influenza vaccine. V usage is TRBV12-3 or TRBV12-4 and J usage is TRBJ2-1, with D perhaps TRBD1 (6 bases). The starting material was non-naive T cells sorted from PBMCs, obtained more than 35 days after vaccination. Written as DNA, the CDR3 is TGTGCCAGCAATAGGGGAATGGGGCTGGGACAATACAATGAGCAGTTCTTC. Amino acid sequence: CASNRGMGLGQYNEQFF.